Listed below are T cell receptor beta chains from one sample, sequenced in a study of a mutant IDH1 vaccine in newly diagnosed glioma. Produced via immunoSEQ multiplex PCR; TCRdb's table is partial and in-frame only. The profile shows about 25,000 clones, over 65% of them singletons. These receptors have no known antigen. The source material was PBMCs, sampled from a glioma patient whose treatment included an IDH1 peptide vaccine. The receptors come from a woman aged 18-29 years with glioma. CDR3s include the opening cysteine and the closing phenylalanine or tryptophan. D genes are given only for firm matches. Size values are once, few and many counts, or a class for expanded clones, and some rows have none.

v_call	j_call	clone_size	cdr3_length	d_call	cdr3_aa	cdr3_nt
TRBV30	TRBJ2-3	-	17	TRBD2	CAWSVGGGALVADTQYF	TGTGCCTGGAGTGTCGGCGGGGGGGCGCTGGTGGCAGATACGCAGTATTTT
TRBV5-6	TRBJ2-3	-	17	-	CASSPWGEGGAAGTQYF	TGTGCCAGCAGCCCGTGGGGGGAGGGGGGCGCCGCGGGTACGCAGTATTTT
TRBV6-1	TRBJ1-6	-	18	TRBD1	CASSEEGSQGAYNSPLHF	TGTGCCAGCAGTGAAGAGGGATCTCAGGGGGCGTATAATTCACCCCTCCACTTT
TRBV18	TRBJ1-4	few	15	TRBD1	CASSKQGAINEKLFF	TGTGCCAGCTCAAAACAGGGGGCGATAAATGAAAAACTGTTTTTT
TRBV7-2	TRBJ1-5	-	14	TRBD1	CASSRDRGNQPQHF	TGTGCCAGCAGCCGGGACAGGGGCAATCAGCCCCAGCATTTT
TRBV13	TRBJ2-1	-	15	TRBD2	CASSSGLAGYTEQFF	TGTGCCAGCAGCTCGGGACTAGCGGGATACACTGAGCAGTTCTTC
TRBV5-1	TRBJ2-3	-	15	TRBD2	CASRPSGGLTDTQYF	TGCGCCAGCAGACCTAGCGGGGGGCTGACAGATACGCAGTATTTT
TRBV11-2	TRBJ2-7	-	14	-	CASSLGQAPYEQYF	TGTGCCAGCAGCTTAGGGCAGGCGCCCTACGAGCAGTACTTC
TRBV7-2	TRBJ2-3	-	16	TRBD2	CASSLVAGGLKDTQYF	TGTGCCAGCAGCTTAGTAGCGGGGGGGCTGAAAGATACGCAGTATTTT
TRBV27	TRBJ1-5	-	14	-	CASKGGDVNQPQHF	TGTGCCAGTAAAGGTGGGGATGTCAATCAGCCCCAGCATTTT
TRBV5-6	TRBJ2-2	-	16	TRBD1	CASSLDRGFWSGELFF	TGTGCCAGCAGCCTCGACAGGGGGTTTTGGAGCGGGGAGCTGTTTTTT
TRBV14	TRBJ2-1	-	12	-	CASSQGMQEQFF	TGTGCCAGCAGCCAAGGGATGCAAGAGCAGTTCTTC
TRBV5-6	TRBJ1-1	-	17	TRBD1	CASSRDRLGVWYTEAFF	TGTGCCAGCAGCAGGGACAGGTTAGGGGTATGGTACACTGAAGCTTTCTTT
TRBV29-1	TRBJ1-1	-	14	-	CASWGNKMNTEAFF	TGCGCCTCATGGGGGAACAAGATGAACACTGAAGCTTTCTTT
TRBV11-3	TRBJ1-1	-	13	-	CASVPPENTEAFF	TGTGCCAGCGTCCCACCGGAGAACACTGAAGCTTTCTTT
TRBV29-1	TRBJ2-7	-	13	-	CSVKLDGTYEQYF	TGCAGCGTGAAATTGGACGGAACCTACGAGCAGTACTTC
TRBV7-6	TRBJ2-7	-	13	TRBD2	CASSPLAGDEQYF	TGTGCCAGCAGCCCACTAGCGGGAGACGAGCAGTACTTC
TRBV27	TRBJ2-1	-	15	TRBD2	CASSLWTSGFDEQFF	TGTGCCAGCAGTTTATGGACTAGCGGGTTCGATGAGCAGTTCTTC
TRBV27	TRBJ2-6	-	18	TRBD2	CASSPRASGGSGANVLTF	TGTGCCAGCAGTCCTCGGGCTAGCGGAGGCTCTGGGGCCAACGTCCTGACTTTC
TRBV19	TRBJ1-1	-	13	-	CASRLGKLAEAFF	TGTGCCAGTAGGCTTGGGAAATTGGCTGAAGCTTTCTTT
TRBV29-1	TRBJ2-3	-	12	-	CSVADGSDTQYF	TGCAGCGTGGCGGATGGATCAGATACGCAGTATTTT
TRBV7-9	TRBJ1-2	-	13	-	CASSFGRDYGYTF	TGTGCCAGCAGCTTCGGGAGGGACTATGGCTACACCTTC
TRBV20-1	TRBJ1-2	once	11	-	CSARGHYGYTF	TGCAGTGCTAGGGGTCACTATGGCTACACCTTC
TRBV5-4	TRBJ2-2	-	15	TRBD1	CASSLTGLNTGELFF	TGTGCCAGCAGCCTGACAGGGCTAAACACCGGGGAGCTGTTTTTT
TRBV7-8	TRBJ2-1	-	17	-	CASSLAEGARGYNEQFF	TGTGCCAGCAGCTTAGCGGAGGGGGCCAGGGGTTACAATGAGCAGTTCTTC
TRBV10-3	TRBJ2-2	once	17	TRBD2	CAISEISGGPGTGELFF	TGTGCCATCAGTGAGATTAGCGGGGGGCCCGGCACCGGGGAGCTGTTTTTT
TRBV15	TRBJ2-3	once	14	-	CATSRGGQVDTQYF	TGTGCCACCAGCAGAGGGGGGCAGGTTGATACGCAGTATTTT
TRBV5-4	TRBJ1-2	-	12	TRBD1	CASSWDRGGYTF	TGTGCCAGCAGCTGGGACAGGGGCGGCTACACCTTC
TRBV28	TRBJ1-5	-	15	-	CASSKGPLINQPQHF	TGTGCCAGCAGTAAGGGACCCCTAATTAATCAGCCCCAGCATTTT
TRBV6-1	TRBJ2-7	once	15	TRBD2	CASSEWNSGTYEQYF	TGTGCCAGCAGTGAATGGAATAGCGGGACCTACGAGCAGTACTTC
TRBV11-3	TRBJ1-6	-	15	TRBD1	CASSPGGSYNSPLHF	TGTGCCAGCAGCCCAGGGGGGTCCTATAATTCACCCCTCCACTTT
TRBV27	TRBJ2-7	-	15	TRBD1	CASSAGTGGGYEQYF	TGTGCCAGCAGTGCCGGGACAGGGGGGGGTTACGAGCAGTACTTC
TRBV5-6	TRBJ2-1	-	12	-	CASSWTFQGLFF	TGTGCCAGCAGCTGGACTTTTCAGGGCTTGTTCTTC
TRBV2	TRBJ1-3	-	12	-	CATRADGNTIYF	TGTGCCACGAGGGCGGATGGAAACACCATATATTTT
TRBV19	TRBJ1-4	-	14	-	CASRPQGFGEKLFF	TGTGCCAGTAGACCTCAGGGTTTTGGTGAAAAACTGTTTTTT
TRBV5-5	TRBJ1-3	-	14	-	CASSLGGTGNTIYF	TGTGCCAGCAGCTTGGGAGGGACGGGAAACACCATATATTTT
TRBV5-4	TRBJ2-5	once	15	-	CASSSMAGDQETQYF	TGTGCCAGCAGCTCGATGGCCGGGGACCAAGAGACCCAGTACTTC
TRBV7-9	TRBJ2-1	-	17	TRBD2	CASSLAAGGVGANEQFF	TGTGCCAGCAGCTTAGCTGCGGGGGGGGTAGGGGCCAATGAGCAGTTCTTC
TRBV7-9	TRBJ2-5	-	14	-	CASSLAVTQETQYF	TGTGCCAGCAGCTTAGCGGTGACCCAAGAGACCCAGTACTTC
TRBV7-8	TRBJ2-7	-	20	TRBD2	CASSLGVRAGLAGAPYEQYF	TGTGCCAGCAGCTTAGGTGTACGGGCAGGACTAGCGGGAGCTCCCTACGAGCAGTACTTC
TRBV6-1	TRBJ2-7	-	13	-	CASSPTRGREQYF	TGTGCCAGCAGTCCAACTAGGGGAAGGGAGCAGTACTTC
TRBV7-2	TRBJ1-6	-	12	-	CASSLQWAPLHF	TGTGCCAGCAGCTTACAATGGGCACCCCTCCACTTT